This TCR beta chain was documented in a study of shared clonotypes between healthy human individuals. Notes on this clone: As yet, its antigen is unknown.

This CDR3 has 12 residues. Germline CDR1 SGHKS, CDR2 YYEKEE (reference sequence). V lost 0 bases to trimming and J lost 5 bases, with 5 bases between them. Genomic DNA of unsorted samples came from tens of millions of PBMCs. The assay was immunoSEQ multiplex PCR, and TCRdb's table has in-frame clones only and misses some. The sample has hundreds of thousands of clones; just over 75% are singletons. The study's findings and limits: With few donors, the genetic and exposure-history diversity represented was limited.

The TCR sequence derives from a woman aged 40-49 years in good health. Some clones in this sample may be carry-over from other donors' samples. The sequencing input was PBMCs. The chain uses TRBV5-5 and TRBJ2-5; no definite D call. CDR3: CASSLVPETQYF. In DNA form, the CDR3 reads TGTGCCAGCAGCTTGGTCCCTGAGACCCAGTACTTC.